This paragraph reports one T cell receptor (beta chain). Allocation to cohorts depended on clinical history reported by the participants. Two negative PCRs, clearance, or symptom resolution characterized the recovered Cohort 3 donors. The assay was immunoSEQ multiplex PCR, and TCRdb's table has in-frame clones only and misses some. Counted here are approximately 300,000 clones, roughly 90% occurring once; the ten biggest clones make up around a sixth. This sample is drawn from a study of blood T cell repertoires in COVID-19. About the research overall: Samples came from the United States, Italy and Spain, spanning acute and convalescent COVID-19. PBMCs, B-cell-depleted T cells, or T cells were the source of the cDNA or gDNA that made up the material.

The sample comprised PBMCs or T cells enriched from blood (not recorded which). The origin of this receptor is a young woman who had recovered from COVID-19.

The CDR3 DNA is TGTGCCAGCAGTCCGTGGGTCCTTGTGGAGGGAGACTACGAGCAGTACTTC. Protein sequence: CASSPWVLVEGDYEQYF. The chain recombines TRBV6-2 or TRBV6-3 with TRBJ2-7, with D possibly being TRBD2 (6 bases). Trimming removed 5 bases at V and 3 bases at J, with 23 bases between. The CDR3 has 17 residues. Germline V gene sequence: CDR1 MNHEY, CDR2 SVGEGT.